Below, one T cell receptor (beta chain) is given with its context. V dropped 6 bases and J dropped 5; count of bases not matched to a gene: 13. This CDR3 spans 17 amino acids. Germline V gene data show CDR1 as WSHSY and CDR2 as SAAADI. Sequencing was done on patients that had shown CD8+CD57+ cell expansion by flow cytometry. Blood samples were obtained from patients who had received no prior therapy. This sample was included in a study of CD8+CD57+ T cells in acquired aplastic anemia. As for the study in general: The mean DNA yield obtained from sorted CD4+ and CD8+ cells came to approximately 3 ug.

Template material for TCR beta VDJ and CDR3 profiling consisted of genomic DNA. From the reads, TCRdb called clonotypes with MiXCR, one entry per CDR3 protein. The sample holds about 98,000 distinct CDR3 sequences, around two thirds seen once. Material for sequencing was sorted CD4+, CD8+, or CD8+CD57+ T cells (not recorded which) from PBMCs. The chain recombines TRBV10-2 with TRBJ2-2; TRBD2 agrees at 9 bases. The clonotype originates from a human donor with aplastic anemia. The CDR3 region is CASRDLGAGGRTGELFF. CDR3 DNA sequence: TGCGCCAGCAGGGACCTAGGCGCGGGGGGGAGAACCGGGGAGCTGTTTTTT.